The 13 T cell receptor beta chains below all came from one sample that was sequenced in a study of monozygotic twins with cystic fibrosis (dated by TCRdb to 2020 to 2022). Receptor libraries were prepared by the immunoSEQ multiplex PCR assay. TCRdb carries this immuneACCESS record with in-frame sequences only. Its versions omit some clonotypes, under half of them owing to an unresolved V gene in the studies checked, with the rest unexplained. The sample records some 20,000 clones, about 97% of which are singletons. The biggest ten clones account for about 2% of the sample. The sequenced sample consisted of blood. These receptors all stem from a woman in her twenties or thirties with cystic fibrosis.

The chain employs TRBV4-1 and TRBJ1-2; no reliable D call. Germline-derived CDR1 and CDR2 are MGHRA and YSYEKL. Deletions cut 0 bases from V and 4 bases from J, with 12 bases between. The CDR3 totals 15 residues. As DNA, the CDR3 is TGCGCCAGCAGCCAAGAGTGGAAGGCAGGCTATGGCTACACCTTC. As protein: CASSQEWKAGYGYTF.

This chain joins TRBV1 and TRBJ1-2. TRBV1 counts as a pseudogene. The CDR3 sequence is 13 residues long. CDR3 nucleotide sequence: TGCACCAGCAGCCACCCGGGGCCCTATGGCTACACCTTC. This sequence encodes CTSSHPGPYGYTF.

The genes are TRBV9 and TRBJ1-1; D is uncertain. CDR1 is SGDLS and CDR2 is YYNGEE in the germline V gene. This CDR3 region has 14 residues. Trimming pared 1 base from V and 0 bases from J, leaving 7 bases between. CDR3 sequence reads: CASSVSQLNTEAFF. CDR3 sequence (DNA): TGTGCCAGCAGCGTAAGCCAGCTGAACACTGAAGCTTTCTTT.

This chain uses TRBV4-3 with TRBJ2-5; 10 nucleotides agree with TRBD2. V dropped 2 bases and J dropped 1; count of bases not matched to a gene: 7. The CDR3 is made up of 17 amino acids. CDR1 is LGHNA, CDR2 YSLEER, per germline. The CDR3 DNA is TGCGCCAGCAGCCAAAGGGAGAGCGGGGGGGCCCAAGAGACCCAGTACTTC. This encodes CASSQRESGGAQETQYF.

This chain uses TRBV7-6 with TRBJ1-2; TRBD1 agrees at 9 bases. CDR1 is SGHVS, CDR2 FNYEAQ, per germline. The CDR3 has 15 residues. Trimming cost V 5 bases and J 8 bases; bases outside gene matches: 12. CDR3 nucleotide sequence: TGTGCCAGCAGCCCCGGGGAGGGGGACAGGGAAGGCTACACCTTC. The encoded protein is CASSPGEGDREGYTF.

This clone appeared a single time. The rearrangement joins TRBV30 to TRBJ1-1, with 7 bases lining up with TRBD1. The CDR3 is made up of 15 amino acids. Germline values: CDR1 GTSNPN, CDR2 SVGIG (reference sequence). V was clipped by 0 bases and J by 0 bases; unmatched bases: 4. The CDR3, as DNA: TGTGCCTGGAGTGTACGGGGGACAGTGAACACTGAAGCTTTCTTT. Its protein product is CAWSVRGTVNTEAFF.

V gene TRBV19 combines with J gene TRBJ2-3, with TRBD2 matching 8 bases. Germline loops: CDR1 LNHDA, CDR2 SQIVND (reference sequence). This CDR3 comprises 13 residues. Germline trimming cut 8 bases from V and 4 bases from J; bases unmatched to any gene: 5. Here the CDR3 reads CASLTAGADTQYF. The CDR3 DNA reads as TGTGCCAGTCTCACAGCGGGGGCAGATACGCAGTATTTT. The full variable domain, with the rest looked up from reference TRBV19 and TRBJ2-3, is DGGITQSPKYLFRKEGQNVTLSCEQNLNHDAMYWYRQDPGQGLRLIYYSQIVNDFQKGDIAEGYSVSREKKESFPLTVTSAQKNPTAFYLCASLTAGADTQYFGPGTRLTVL.

J is TRBJ1-1 and V is TRBV18, with D uncertain. Germline CDR1 reads KGHSH; CDR2 reads LQKENI. The CDR3 totals 15 residues. V dropped 1 base and J dropped 3 bases, with 12 bases sitting between them. CDR3 amino acids: CASSPQGRWDTEAFF. For the CDR3, the DNA is TGTGCCAGCTCACCACAGGGTCGCTGGGACACTGAAGCTTTCTTT.

The chain joins TRBV9 to TRBJ2-6, with 7 bases identical to TRBD2. Germline CDR1 is SGDLS and CDR2 is YYNGEE. This CDR3 has 16 amino acids. V dropped 4 bases and J dropped 2; count of bases not matched to a gene: 6. The CDR3 sequence: CASSNGRGAGANVLTF. CDR3 DNA: TGTGCCAGCAGCAATGGACGGGGGGCTGGGGCCAACGTCCTGACTTTC. The full variable domain, its missing parts supplied by reference TRBV9 and TRBJ2-6, is DSGVTQTPKHLITATGQRVTLRCSPRSGDLSVYWYQQSLDQGLQFLIQYYNGEERAKGNILERFSAQQFPDLHSELNLSSLELGDSALYFCASSNGRGAGANVLTFGAGSRLTVL.

The chain combines TRBV6-1 with TRBJ2-7, with a tentative D call TRBD1 (6 bases). This CDR3 has 14 amino acids. Trimming took 8 bases from V and 12 from J, leaving 26 bases between them. Per the germline V gene, CDR1 is MNHNS and CDR2 is SASEGT. CDR3 coding DNA: TGTGCCAGCCCCCTGGGGACAACCCTTCCGAGCAGGTACTTC. It is translated as CASPLGTTLPSRYF.

V and J are TRBV25-1 and TRBJ1-2; a possible D gene is TRBD1 (6 bases). The CDR3 is made up of 12 amino acids. V was clipped by 4 bases and J by 8 bases, with 11 bases between them. Germline-derived CDR1 and CDR2 are MGHDK and SYGVNS. CDR3 loop: CASSGGARGYTF. The CDR3 nucleotides are TGTGCCAGCAGTGGGGGGGCGCGGGGCTACACCTTC.

The CDR3 nucleotides are TGTGCCAGCAGTTATCCCGACAGGGTCTATGGCTACACCTTC. Its protein is CASSYPDRVYGYTF. This chain uses TRBV6-6 with TRBJ1-2, with 7 positions matching TRBD1. J lost 4 bases, V lost 3 bases, and 5 bases had no gene match. This CDR3 spans 14 amino acids. Germline CDR1 MNHNY, CDR2 SVGAGI (reference sequence).

The V call is TRBV5-1, the J call TRBJ2-7; TRBD1 matches 9 bases. The length of the CDR3 is 17 residues. The junction had 11 bases not matched to a gene; V was cut back by 1 base and J by 3 bases. Germline V CDR1 and CDR2: SGHRS, YFSETQ. The CDR3 reads CASSLSGAGTGFYEQYF. The CDR3 DNA follows: TGCGCCAGCAGCTTGTCCGGAGCGGGGACAGGGTTCTACGAGCAGTACTTC.